The next 14 T cell receptor beta chains were all read from a single sample in a study of cytomegalovirus exposure and HLA in healthy donors. The repertoire was sequenced with immunoSEQ multiplex PCR; TCRdb's copy has only in-frame clones and lacks some. The sample has under 100,000 clones, roughly 96% seen once. Specimen: PBMCs. The receptors originated from a young woman in good health and CMV-seronegative.

The CDR3 sequence is CASSFGGLAGIQETQYF. CDR3 nucleotides: TGTGCCAGTAGTTTCGGAGGACTAGCGGGAATTCAAGAGACCCAGTACTTC. The chain joins TRBV19 to TRBJ2-5, with 12 bases fitting TRBD2. The CDR3 length is 17 residues. CDR1 is LNHDA, CDR2 SQIVND, per germline (reference sequence). J was trimmed by 2 bases and V by 5 bases; bases with no gene match: 9.

The DNA of the CDR3 is TGTGCCAGCAGCTCTCTGGATGACAGGGCTTTCTTT. It is translated as CASSSLDDRAFF. J is TRBJ1-1 and V is TRBV5-6; weak D call: TRBD1 (6 bases). Trimming stripped 3 bases from V and 11 bases from J, with 14 bases between. Germline loops: CDR1 SGHDT, CDR2 YYEEEE. The CDR3 loop spans 12 amino acids.

V usage is TRBV7-9 and J usage is TRBJ2-1, with 12 bases matching TRBD2. CDR3 size: 15 residues. V trimming: 3 bases; J trimming: 6 bases; junction bases outside the gene matches: 3. In germline, CDR1 is SEHNR, CDR2 FQNEAQ (reference sequence). CDR3 amino acids: CASSFSSGRVNEQFF. The CDR3 coding sequence is TGTGCCAGCAGCTTCTCTAGCGGGAGGGTCAATGAGCAGTTCTTC.

The chain carries TRBV7-2 and TRBJ1-4; 9 bases align to TRBD1. From germline, CDR1 is SGHTA and CDR2 FQGNSA. V dropped 7 bases and J dropped 7; count of bases not matched to a gene: 7. The CDR3 is 14 residues long. The CDR3 sequence: CASNPGQGGEKLFF. CDR3 DNA sequence: TGTGCCAGCAATCCGGGACAGGGTGGTGAAAAACTGTTTTTT.

The rearrangement links TRBV7-9 to TRBJ1-5, with D tentatively TRBD1 (5 bases). CDR3 length: 15 amino acids. Germline V gives CDR1 SEHNR, CDR2 FQNEAQ (reference sequence). Trimming cost V 3 bases and J 1 base, with 10 bases left between them. This chain's CDR3 is CASSFSPGSNQPQHF. In DNA form, the CDR3 reads TGTGCCAGCAGCTTTTCTCCAGGGAGCAATCAGCCCCAGCATTTT.

The chain is built from TRBV15 and TRBJ1-2; TRBD1 is a possible D gene (6 bases). From germline, CDR1 is LNHNV and CDR2 YYDKDF (reference sequence). V was pared by 1 base and J by 4 bases, with 7 bases between. This CDR3 is built from 13 residues. The DNA for the CDR3 is TGTGCCACCAGCAGAGGAGGGGGCTATGGCTACACCTTC. This gives the protein CATSRGGGYGYTF.

V is TRBV28 and J is TRBJ2-2; D may be TRBD1 (7 bases). Germline V gene sequence: CDR1 MDHEN, CDR2 SYDVKM. The CDR3 is made up of 16 amino acids. V was clipped by 0 bases and J by 5 bases, with 13 bases between them. CDR3 bases: TGTGCCAGCAGTTTATGGGCAGGGGGGATTACCGGGGAGCTGTTTTTT. Amino acid sequence: CASSLWAGGITGELFF.

This sequence joins TRBV4-1 and TRBJ1-4; unclear D gene. The CDR3 is 16 residues long. The ends were cut back, 1 base at V and 10 bases at J, with 19 bases in the middle. The germline V gene has CDR1 MGHRA and CDR2 YSYEKL. The CDR3 region has the DNA TGCGCCAGCAGCCAAGGATCCGGGAAAGAAAAAGGAAAACTGTTTTTT. As protein: CASSQGSGKEKGKLFF.

The sample holds one count of this clone. The chain carries TRBV7-9 and TRBJ1-1; 9 nucleotides match TRBD1. The ends lost 5 bases at V and 2 bases at J; junction bases unmatched: 3. The germline V gene encodes CDR1 SEHNR and CDR2 FQNEAQ (reference sequence). The CDR3 covers 14 residues. The CDR3: CASSATGGNTEAFF. Written as DNA, the CDR3 is TGTGCCAGCAGCGCGACAGGGGGAAACACTGAAGCTTTCTTT.

J is TRBJ2-1 and V is TRBV5-4; 7 nucleotides match TRBD2. Germline trimming cut 3 bases from V and 5 bases from J; bases unmatched to any gene: 8. Looked up from germline, CDR1 is SGHNT and CDR2 is YYREEE (reference sequence). The CDR3 is 15 residues long. CDR3 in DNA: TGTGCCAGCAGCTCCGGACTAGGTTCCGACAATGAGCAGTTCTTC. It encodes CASSSGLGSDNEQFF.

The genes are TRBV4-3 and TRBJ1-1, with TRBD1 identical over 8 bases. The J segment lost 8 bases and the V segment lost 8 bases, leaving 10 bases of the junction unmatched. Germline V lookup: CDR1 LGHNA, CDR2 YSLEER. The CDR3 consists of 13 residues. The CDR3 spells CASSTGEVSEAFF. The CDR3, as DNA: TGCGCCAGCTCGACAGGGGAGGTCTCCGAAGCTTTCTTT.

The V gene is TRBV28, the J gene TRBJ2-1, with 8 bases fitting TRBD1. CDR1 is MDHEN, CDR2 SYDVKM, per germline. This CDR3 has 16 amino acids. V lost 4 bases and J lost 4; bases outside the gene matches: 9. The CDR3: CASSYPTRDRYNEQFF. CDR3 nucleotides: TGTGCCAGCAGTTATCCGACCCGGGACAGGTACAATGAGCAGTTCTTC.

Only one count was recorded for this clone. V usage is TRBV30 and J usage is TRBJ2-7; perhaps TRBD2 as D (6 bases). The V end was cut by 6 bases, the J end by 6 bases, with 18 bases between. This CDR3 is built from 13 residues. Germline CDR1 is GTSNPN and CDR2 is SVGIG (reference sequence). The CDR3, as DNA: TGTGCCTGTCGAAAACGGGGCGGGACCGAGCAGTACTTC. Its translation is CACRKRGGTEQYF.

In DNA, the CDR3 is TGTGCCAGCATCCCAGGGGGGAACACTGAAGCTTTCTTT. This sequence encodes CASIPGGNTEAFF. The genes are TRBV28 and TRBJ1-1; 7 bases align to TRBD1. V shed 7 bases and J 1 base; nucleotides not matched to a gene: 3. Germline CDR1 is MDHEN and CDR2 is SYDVKM. The CDR3 consists of 13 residues.